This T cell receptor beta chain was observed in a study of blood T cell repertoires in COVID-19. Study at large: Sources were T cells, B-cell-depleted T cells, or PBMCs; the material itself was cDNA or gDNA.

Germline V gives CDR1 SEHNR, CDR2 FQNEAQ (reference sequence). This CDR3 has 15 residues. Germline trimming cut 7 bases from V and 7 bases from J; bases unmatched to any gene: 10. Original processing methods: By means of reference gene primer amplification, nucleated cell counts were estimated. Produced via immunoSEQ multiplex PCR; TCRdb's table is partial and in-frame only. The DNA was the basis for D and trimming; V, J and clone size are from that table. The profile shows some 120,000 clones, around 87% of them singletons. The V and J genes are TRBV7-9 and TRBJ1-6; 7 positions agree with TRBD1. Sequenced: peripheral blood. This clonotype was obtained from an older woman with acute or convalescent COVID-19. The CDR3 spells CASNYAGTVNSPLHF. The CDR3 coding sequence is TGTGCCAGCAACTATGCCGGGACAGTCAATTCACCCCTCCACTTT.